A selection of T cell receptor beta chains follows, all from one sample in a study of T cells in Graves' hyperthyroidism and ophthalmopathy. MiXCR, applied by TCRdb to the multiplex PCR reads, yields one record per CDR3 protein. The sample lists about 350,000 distinct CDR3 sequences, 15% to 20% occurring once. Sequenced sample: blood. These receptors were obtained from a woman aged 40 to 55 with Graves' ophthalmopathy. Both conserved end residues are part of each CDR3. A D gene is named only where the DNA matches it firmly. Clone size is given for some rows only: seen once, a few or many times, or a class if the clone is expanded.

cdr3_nt | cdr3_aa | v_call | clone_size | d_call | j_call
TGTGCCAGCAGTTTATATCGCCCCATGAACACTGAAGCTTTCTTT | CASSLYRPMNTEAFF | TRBV28 | many | - | TRBJ1-1
TGTGCCAGCAGACCACAGGGGAGCGGCTACGAGCAGTACTTC | CASRPQGSGYEQYF | TRBV28 | many | TRBD1 | TRBJ2-7
TGCATTGCTCTACGCTATGGCTACAACTTC | CIALRYGYNF | TRBV20-1 | - | - | TRBJ1-2
TGTGCCAGCAGCGCAGGGTTGAACACTGAAGCTTTCTTT | CASSAGLNTEAFF | TRBV7-2 | many | - | TRBJ1-1
TGTGCCAGCAGTTTCTGGGACATAAGTCAAGAGACCCAGTACTTC | CASSFWDISQETQYF | TRBV6-2/TRBV6-3 | many | - | TRBJ2-5
TGTGCCAGCCGGGACAGAGCCCTCCTGAACACTGAAGCTTTCTTT | CASRDRALLNTEAFF | TRBV27 | many | TRBD1 | TRBJ1-1
TGCAGTGCTAGAGATGTTCAGCCCTACGAGCAGTACTTC | CSARDVQPYEQYF | TRBV20-1 | many | - | TRBJ2-7
TGTGCCAGCAGCTTAGGTCTAGGTAGGAACACTGAAGCTTTCTTT | CASSLGLGRNTEAFF | TRBV7-9 | many | - | TRBJ1-1
TGTGCCAGTAGTCAGCCGGGACAGGGGGCCGGTCAGCCCCAGCATTTT | CASSQPGQGAGQPQHF | TRBV19 | many | TRBD1 | TRBJ1-5
TGCGCCAGCAGCCGGGATCCGGGACTAGCCTCCTACGAGCAGTACTTC | CASSRDPGLASYEQYF | TRBV4-1 | - | TRBD2 | TRBJ2-7
TGTGCCAGCAGGCCAGATTTAAACACCGGGGAGCTGTTTTTT | CASRPDLNTGELFF | TRBV28 | many | - | TRBJ2-2
TGTGCCAGCGCCCAGGGAGGCGGTCAGCCCCAGCATTTT | CASAQGGGQPQHF | TRBV5-6 | many | - | TRBJ1-5
TGCAGTGCTAAGCTAGCGGGAGTTTCGTACGAGCAGTACTTC | CSAKLAGVSYEQYF | TRBV20-1 | many | TRBD2 | TRBJ2-7
TGTGCCAGCAGTCGAGACCCGATGGGGCCCTACGAGCAGTACTTC | CASSRDPMGPYEQYF | TRBV3-1 | many | - | TRBJ2-7
TGCGCCAGCCAACAAGGAAACACCATATATTTT | CASQQGNTIYF | TRBV5-1 | few | - | TRBJ1-3
TGTGCCAGCAGTTCCGGGACTAGCATCCCATATGAGCAGTTCTTC | CASSSGTSIPYEQFF | TRBV12-3/TRBV12-4 | many | TRBD2 | TRBJ2-1
TGTGCCAGCAGCCCCCTGATGGGTAAGGGTTACAATGAGCAGTTCTTC | CASSPLMGKGYNEQFF | TRBV7-8 | many | - | TRBJ2-1
TGTGCCAGCAGGGACTCAGGGTTTGTCAAAAACATTCAGTACTTC | CASRDSGFVKNIQYF | TRBV6-5 | many | - | TRBJ2-4
TGCAGCGTTGGGTTTACAGATAGCTCTGGAAACACCATATATTTT | CSVGFTDSSGNTIYF | TRBV29-1 | many | - | TRBJ1-3
TGTGCCTTCATGACAGATGGGGGCTACACCTTC | CAFMTDGGYTF | TRBV30 | many | - | TRBJ1-2
TGTGCCAGCAGGGAGGGGCCCGGGGGGGCTTTCTTT | CASREGPGGAFF | TRBV2 | once | - | TRBJ1-1
TGTGCCAGCAGCGGGTATCCTGGACAGGACACTGAAGCTTTCTTT | CASSGYPGQDTEAFF | TRBV7-2 | many | TRBD1 | TRBJ1-1
TGTGCCAGCAGCTTAGGCCTAAAGGCAGATTTCTCCTACGAGCAGTACTTC | CASSLGLKADFSYEQYF | TRBV13 | few | - | TRBJ2-7
TGTGCCTGTGAGGGGGACTTTAACTATGGCTACACCTTC | CACEGDFNYGYTF | TRBV30 | many | - | TRBJ1-2
TGTGCCAGCAACGAGCACGCTAACTATGGCTACACCTTC | CASNEHANYGYTF | TRBV12-3/TRBV12-4 | - | - | TRBJ1-2
TGTGCCAGCAGCTCCCCCCGGACTAGCGGGAGGTACGAGCAGTACTTC | CASSSPRTSGRYEQYF | TRBV11-1 | many | TRBD2 | TRBJ2-7
TGTGCCAGCAGTTTGGGGGCTAGCGGGGATTTAAAGCAGTACTTC | CASSLGASGDLKQYF | TRBV28 | many | TRBD2 | TRBJ2-7
TGCAGTGCCGGGGAACTGAACACTGAAGCTTTCTTT | CSAGELNTEAFF | TRBV20-1 | many | - | TRBJ1-1
TGTGCCAGCAGGAACCGAGGGGATCAGCCCCAGCATTTT | CASRNRGDQPQHF | TRBV28 | many | - | TRBJ1-5
TGCAGTGCCAGGAGGCTTGAGGTGAACACTGAAGCTTTCTTT | CSARRLEVNTEAFF | TRBV20-1 | many | - | TRBJ1-1